This TCR beta chain emerged from a study of cytomegalovirus exposure and HLA in healthy donors. Study results and limitations: Approximately 160 TCR beta chains were listed as cytomegalovirus-associated. HLA alleles showed associations with about 17,000 TCR beta sequences in a later analysis, at a 0.05 false discovery rate.

This CDR3 has 15 residues. Trimming took off 2 bases at V and 2 bases at J, with 11 bases between the two ends. CDR1 and CDR2 (germline): SEHNR, FQNEAQ (reference sequence). The PCR employed 60 Vbeta primers together with 13 Jbeta primers. Libraries were prepared by immunoSEQ multiplex PCR; TCRdb keeps only in-frame clonotypes and omits some of them. The sample lists a few hundred thousand clones, roughly 80% occurring once. This clone was seen more than once but under ten times. Antigen unknown. The sequencing sample was made of PBMCs. The chain employs TRBV7-9 and TRBJ2-3, with D tentatively TRBD2 (5 bases). The TCR originated in a man aged 25 to 40 in good health and CMV-seronegative. The CDR3 here is CASSLFSGNTDTQYF. CDR3 DNA sequence: TGTGCCAGCAGCTTATTCAGCGGTAACACAGATACGCAGTATTTT.